Sequencing of this T cell receptor (beta chain) was carried out in a study of shared clonotypes between healthy human individuals. The CDR3 is 17 residues long. Germline CDR1 reads SGHRS; CDR2 reads YFSETQ. Deletions cut 4 bases from V and 2 bases from J, with 18 bases between. This clone was detected only a few times. TCRdb's copy holds only in-frame clones and misses some; the assay was immunoSEQ multiplex PCR. The sample lists fewer than 1.6 million clones, roughly 98.5% occurring once. The chain couples TRBV5-1 to TRBJ2-2, with D possibly matching TRBD2 (5 bases). The sequencing input was naive CD4+ T cells sorted from blood. Specified subset: CD45RA+ positively selected. This clonotype was sampled from a man aged 25 to 40 in good health. The DNA for the CDR3 is TGCGCCAGCAGCCTGGGCGAGAGGGCTGTTAACACCGGGGAGCTGTTTTTT. This encodes CASSLGERAVNTGELFF.